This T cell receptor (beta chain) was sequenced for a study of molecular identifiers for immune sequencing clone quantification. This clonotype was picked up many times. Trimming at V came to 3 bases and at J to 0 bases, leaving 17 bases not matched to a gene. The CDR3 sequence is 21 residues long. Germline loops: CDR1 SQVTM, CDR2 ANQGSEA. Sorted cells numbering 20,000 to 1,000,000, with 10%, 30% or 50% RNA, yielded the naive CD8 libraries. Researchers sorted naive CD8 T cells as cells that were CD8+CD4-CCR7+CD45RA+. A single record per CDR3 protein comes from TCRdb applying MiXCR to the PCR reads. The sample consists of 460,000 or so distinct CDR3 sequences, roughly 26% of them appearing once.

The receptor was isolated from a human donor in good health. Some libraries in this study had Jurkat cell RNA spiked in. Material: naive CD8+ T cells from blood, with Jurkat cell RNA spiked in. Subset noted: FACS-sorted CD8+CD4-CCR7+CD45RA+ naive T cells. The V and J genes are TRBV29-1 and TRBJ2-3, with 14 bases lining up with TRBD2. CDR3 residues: CSVDGQGPTSGRAESTDTQYF. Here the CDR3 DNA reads TGCAGCGTTGACGGTCAGGGACCGACTAGCGGGAGGGCCGAGAGCACAGATACGCAGTATTTT.